One and the same sample provided the 8 T cell receptor beta chains below, sequenced in a study of regulatory T cells in long-lasting Graves disease. Assembly of TCR beta libraries relied on iRepertoire HTBI primers together with Arm-PCR of CDR3 regions. TCRdb reprocessed the multiplex PCR reads with MiXCR, giving one entry per CDR3 protein. This sample has 420,000 or so distinct CDR3 sequences, with about 17% found just once. Sample time point: newly diagnosed GD, antithyroid drugs for less than 3 months. Following extraction of RNA from PBMCs, that RNA was used to make the TCR library. This sample also belongs to another study, concerning T cells in Graves' hyperthyroidism and ophthalmopathy.

The sample was peripheral blood mononuclear cells (PBMCs), taken at new diagnosis, from a patient treated with antithyroid drugs. Every receptor here comes from a young woman with Graves disease.

This clonotype was recorded at least ten times. The chain carries TRBV27 and TRBJ1-4, with unresolved D. The CDR3 totals 15 residues. The V end was cut by 2 bases, the J end by 0 bases, with 7 bases between. Looked up from germline, CDR1 is MNHEY and CDR2 is SMNVEV (reference sequence). The CDR3 bases are TGTGCCAGCAGTTTAGGACCAACAACTAATGAAAAACTGTTTTTT. It yields the protein CASSLGPTTNEKLFF.

V and J are TRBV24-1 and TRBJ2-2; weak D call: TRBD1 (6 bases). CDR1 is KGHDR and CDR2 is SFDVKD in the germline V gene. The CDR3 is made up of 14 amino acids. The V gene lost 5 bases and the J gene lost 5 bases, with 11 bases spanning the gap. The CDR3 DNA follows: TGTGCCACCAGTGGAAACGACAGGACCGGGGAGCTGTTTTTT. It encodes CATSGNDRTGELFF.

This clonotype was seen repeatedly, ten times or more. V is TRBV7-2 and J is TRBJ1-5; 9 nucleotides align to TRBD1. The germline V gene has CDR1 SGHTA and CDR2 FQGNSA. After removal of 2 bases from V and 4 bases from J, the junction contained 9 bases not matched to a gene. The CDR3 spans 17 residues. This CDR3 reads CASSLTGGGSRNQPQHF. The DNA of the CDR3 is TGTGCCAGCAGCTTAACAGGGGGCGGTTCGAGAAATCAGCCCCAGCATTTT.

About this clonotype itself: A much more abundant neighbour one base away suggests this may be a read error. The chain couples TRBV7-9 to TRBJ2-5; 7 nucleotides match TRBD1. V shed 4 bases, J shed 5 bases, and the junction held 4 bases outside the gene matches. The CDR3 length is 13 residues. Germline CDR1 SEHNR, CDR2 FQNEAQ (reference sequence). The DNA of the CDR3 is TGTGCCAGCAGCTCAGAACAGGGGGAGACCCAGTACTTC. Its protein product is CASSSEQGETQYF.

The J gene is TRBJ2-5, the V gene TRBV5-4; 11 positions match TRBD2. The junction had 7 bases not matched to a gene; V was cut back by 4 bases and J by 5 bases. Germline V gene data show CDR1 as SGHNT and CDR2 as YYREEE (reference sequence). This CDR3 is 15 amino acids long. The chain's CDR3 is CASSTGTSGRETQYF. CDR3 in DNA: TGTGCCAGCAGCACGGGGACTAGCGGTCGGGAGACCCAGTACTTC.

This clonotype was seen at least ten times. The chain joins TRBV7-8 to TRBJ2-3, with 7 bases identical to TRBD2. V dropped 4 bases and J dropped 5; count of bases not matched to a gene: 12. Germline V gene data show CDR1 as SGHVS and CDR2 as FQNEAQ. This CDR3 contains 16 residues. The CDR3 DNA reads as TGTGCCAGCAGCTACCCCCTCCGCGGGAGTGGAGATACGCAGTATTTT. As protein: CASSYPLRGSGDTQYF. Combining the CDR3 with reference TRBV7-8 and TRBJ2-3 gives the whole variable domain GAGVSQSPRYKVAKRGQDVALRCDPISGHVSLFWYQQALGQGPEFLTYFQNEAQLDKSGLPSDRFFAERPEGSVSTLKIQRTQQEDSAVYLCASSYPLRGSGDTQYFGPGTRLTVL.

This clonotype has at least ten counts. The V call is TRBV28, the J call TRBJ2-7; D might be TRBD2 (6 bases). The CDR3 runs to 13 residues. V lost 5 bases to trimming and J lost 1 base, with 9 bases between them. Germline V CDR1 and CDR2: MDHEN, SYDVKM. The CDR3 reads CASSVTSSYEQYF. The CDR3 DNA sequence: TGTGCCAGCAGTGTGACTAGTTCCTACGAGCAGTACTTC.

This clonotype was seen more than once but under ten times. The chain carries TRBV6-1 and TRBJ2-1; TRBD2 agrees at 13 bases. J was trimmed by 6 bases and V by 6 bases; bases with no gene match: 5. This CDR3 is 15 amino acids long. Germline V gene sequence: CDR1 MNHNS, CDR2 SASEGT. CDR3 in amino acids: CASRVTSGRANEQFF. CDR3 nucleotides: TGTGCCAGCAGGGTAACTAGCGGGAGGGCCAATGAGCAGTTCTTC.